This T cell receptor beta chain originates from a study of shared clonotypes between healthy human individuals (TCRdb year 2020). For the study in its entirety: Three men and a couple of women, aged 18 to 49 years, made up the cohort. For each donor, CD4 naive and CD4 memory were each given three plates, CD8 naive was given two plates, and CD8 memory was given one plate. The study deeply sequenced blood TCR repertoires of about 5 healthy adults to estimate repertoire size and the extent of clonotype sharing between individuals. To increase sequencing depth and limit assay-specific biases, TCR repertoire library preparation and sequencing were carried out by different laboratories using diverse techniques. Leukapheresis yielded between about 0.94 and 10 billion PBMCs per donor.

On this clone: Its binding antigen is unknown. The record has no base qualities; no much larger clone is one base away.

The CDR3 runs 16 amino acids, cysteine and phenylalanine included. The sequence is cut down to CDR3 DNA, 48 bases in frame from base 1. As encoded in the germline V gene, CDR1 is KGHSY while CDR2 is FQNENV. The V end gives up 4 bases and the J end 4 bases, leaving 7 bases in the junction not matched to a gene. CD8 naive samples were CD45RO-negative cells positively selected for CCR7, giving a CD45RA+CCR7+ population that excluded TemRA cells. The donors were healthy, HIV-negative adults with no recently reported acute infections or vaccinations. All donors were Caucasian adults living in Nashville, Tennessee, USA. Blood was collected by leukapheresis, and PBMCs were isolated by Ficoll-Histopaque density gradient centrifugation and then cryopreserved in liquid nitrogen vapor phase. Analytical flow cytometry was used to check the purity and quantity of every magnetically sorted T cell population. Genomic DNA was isolated from every sorted fraction and measured by UV absorbance on a Nanodrop 2000c.

Using the deep immunoSEQ assay, multiplex PCR amplified TCR CDR3 regions from genomic DNA. Genomic DNA extracted from each cell subset was distributed evenly over all wells of several immunoSEQ 96-well plates, and each plate served as one replicate. Each replicate PCR for sorted subsets received roughly 0.2 ug genomic DNA, equal to about 30,000 T cell genomes. Purified libraries were quantified with a Qubit 3.0 fluorometer, sized on a Bioanalyzer 2100, and re-quantified with the KAPA Library Quantification kit. Each immunoSEQ 96-well plate was sequenced on its own single-read 150-cycle Illumina NextSeq 550 flow cell. Under the source paper's analysis protocol: The immunoSEQ output contained only junctional sequences without quality scores, so filtering could not match that applied to full-length reads. Sequences were annotated with PyIR, a Python wrapper for IgBLAST v1.9, and V/J genes and CDR3 were assigned using IMGT germline references. Reads with weak V/J assignments (E-value above 1e-6), missing CDR3, stop codons, out-of-frame junctions, or ambiguous translated residues were removed. V3J clonotypes were defined by identical inferred V gene, J gene, and CDR3 amino acid sequence. Percentage overlap between repertoires was computed as shared unique clonotypes divided by the size of the smaller repertoire. RTK rarefaction, the Chao1 estimator, and Recon v2.1 estimates of unobserved clonotypes were used to assess repertoire richness. Generation probabilities for all TCRbeta clonotypes obtained by the gDNA method from four donors were computed using OLGA. This is the immuneACCESS table as TCRdb keeps it, with only in-frame sequences that have V and J called. A part of the clones is gone; compared with another copy, unresolved V genes explain less than half, and the rest is unexplained. The DNA was the basis for D and trimming; V, J and clone size are from that table. A total of roughly 2,000,000 clones appear in this sample, around 93% of them only once. The ten largest clones represent less than 2% of the sample.

General conclusions and limits of the study: Larger estimated clonotype richness was generally found for naive subsets than for memory subsets. Because the study included only a small number of donors, the genetic and exposure-history diversity represented was limited. Pairwise subsampling led to the expectation that sequencing depth would affect the degree of clonotype sharing among donors. Even with the large sequencing depth, rarefaction of the sorted-subset datasets indicated that sequencing was incomplete. Sharing across a handful of donors was observed for around 4.8% of naive CD4, under 4% of naive CD8, 2% to 2.5% of memory CD4, and about 0.4% of memory CD8 clonotypes. Sampling was restricted to blood, and TCR repertoires in tissue are likely to differ from TCR repertoires in blood. Compared with non-shared clonotypes, clonotypes shared by all four sorted-subset donors had higher generation probabilities.

The sequence derives from a man aged 18 to 30 in good health. Some clones in this sample may be carry-over from other donors' samples. The sequencing sample was made of naive CD8+ T cells from PBMCs. The cell subset or site label for this specimen denotes: CD45RA+CCR7+. The receptor chain draws on TRBV16 and TRBJ2-2; 9 junctional bases match TRBD2. CDR3 region: CASSRSGSRFTGELFF. The bases read TGTGCCAGCAGCCGTAGCGGGAGTCGTTTCACCGGGGAGCTGTTTTTT.